This passage covers 25 T cell receptor beta chains from one sample sequenced in a study of response to subunit inactivated influenza vaccine (dated by TCRdb to 2017 to 2018). Libraries were prepared through RT-PCR. TCRdb records Illumina HiSeq 2500 as the sequencer. In-frame beta chains were kept once TCRdb had trimmed the public reads at Q25 with fastp and called clones with MiXCR. Each CDR3 protein appears once, grouped with its most common genes and DNA. This sample comprises more than 450,000 distinct CDR3 sequences, over 9% of them detected only once. The ten largest account for approximately 10% of the sample. In addition, the sample was reused for a study of T cells expressing NK-cell markers. The second paper states: TCR beta cDNA libraries were prepared using 5'RACE template switching, which introduced a universal primer site and unique molecular identifiers.

Source: PBMCs from blood, taken on the day of vaccination. These receptors originate from a man between 45 and 60 years old who received an inactivated influenza vaccine. Donor details come from another sample of the same person, matched by shared clones.

On this clonotype: One junction end does not reproduce the germline sequence, and a read error may be involved. The DNA for the CDR3 is TGTGTCATCAGTGAGTCAGGCAGGGGAGAGACCCAGTACTTC. Encoded protein: CVISESGRGETQYF. The chain uses TRBV10-3 and TRBJ2-5; TRBD1 might be the D (6 bases). Germline V gene lookup returns CDR1 ENHRY and CDR2 SYGVKD. This CDR3 region has 14 residues.

The table lists this clonotype with many counts. The chain employs TRBV5-1 and TRBJ2-5; tentatively, D is TRBD1 or TRBD2 (5 bases each). With 4 bases removed from V and 8 bases from J, the gap between germline ends came to 21 bases. Germline V gene data show CDR1 as SGHRS and CDR2 as YFSETQ. This CDR3 comprises 15 residues. The CDR3: CASSPRTSKAVTQYF. The CDR3, as DNA: TGCGCCAGCAGCCCCCGGACATCAAAAGCGGTAACCCAGTACTTC. Combining the CDR3 with reference TRBV5-1 and TRBJ2-5 gives the whole variable domain KAGVTQTPRYLIKTRGQQVTLSCSPISGHRSVSWYQQTPGQGLQFLFEYFSETQRNKGNFPGRFSGRQFSNSRSEMNVSTLELGDSALYLCASSPRTSKAVTQYFGPGTRLLVL.

This clonotype has a count of ten or more. The chain has TRBV28 and TRBJ1-2, with D uncertain. Per germline, CDR1 MDHEN and CDR2 SYDVKM. This CDR3 spans 12 amino acids. V lost 1 base and J lost 4, with 4 bases in between. The CDR3 spells CASSLSLYGYTF. The CDR3 bases are TGTGCCAGCAGTTTATCTCTCTATGGCTACACCTTC.

The chain joins TRBV29-1 to TRBJ2-3, with a possible D match to TRBD1 (5 bases). V lost 6 bases and J lost 1, with 11 bases in between. The CDR3 loop spans 13 amino acids. Germline V gene lookup returns CDR1 SQVTM and CDR2 ANQGSEA. CDR3 in amino acids: CSVQGSGTDTQYF. The CDR3 region has the DNA TGCAGCGTGCAGGGATCGGGCACAGATACGCAGTATTTT.

There are many counts of this clonotype. This sequence joins TRBV10-3 and TRBJ2-1, with TRBD1 identical over 7 bases. The germline gives CDR1 ENHRY, CDR2 SYGVKD. The CDR3 has 15 residues. V lost 0 bases to trimming and J lost 1 base; unmatched junction nucleotides: 0. The CDR3 loop reads CAISESGQSYNEQFF. In nucleotides, the CDR3 is TGTGCCATCAGTGAGTCGGGACAGTCCTACAATGAGCAGTTCTTC.

The CDR3 DNA reads as TGTGCCATCAGTGAGGGGGTGAACAATGAGCAGTTCTTC. Its translation is CAISEGVNNEQFF. The chain links TRBV10-3 to TRBJ2-1, with unresolved D. Germline CDR1 ENHRY, CDR2 SYGVKD. V shed 2 bases and J shed 5 bases, with 7 bases lying between them. CDR3 length equals 13 residues.

This sequence joins TRBV4-1 and TRBJ2-3; TRBD1 matches 7 bases. With 1 base clipped from V and 3 bases from J, the junction kept 7 bases outside the gene matches. Germline V gene sequence: CDR1 MGHRA, CDR2 YSYEKL. CDR3 length: 16 amino acids. The CDR3 sequence is CASSQVLRGQTDTQYF. The CDR3 bases are TGCGCCAGCAGCCAAGTTTTGAGGGGACAGACAGATACGCAGTATTTT.

This clonotype showed up just a few times. The gene calls are TRBV4-3 and TRBJ2-1; TRBD2 matches 7 bases. V shed 0 bases and J 5 bases; nucleotides not matched to a gene: 7. Per germline, CDR1 LGHNA and CDR2 YSLEER. The length of the CDR3 is 16 residues. This CDR3 is CASSQEGGIADNEQFF. CDR3 bases: TGCGCCAGCAGCCAAGAGGGAGGGATCGCGGACAATGAGCAGTTCTTC.

This clonotype was seen a few times. V usage is TRBV12-3 or TRBV12-4 and J usage is TRBJ1-1, with 8 bases that match TRBD1. The V gene end was trimmed by 5 bases and the J gene end by 3 bases; junction bases not matched to a gene: 8. The CDR3 is 15 amino acids. CDR3 sequence (DNA): TGTGCCAGCAGTACACACAGGGGGTCGGACACTGAAGCTTTCTTT. Translating gives CASSTHRGSDTEAFF.

This clonotype has only a few counts. This rearrangement joins TRBV10-2 to TRBJ1-2, with D tentatively TRBD1 (6 bases). The CDR3 has 15 residues. Between the trimmed V and J ends, which lost 3 bases and 6 bases, there was a span of 17 bases. Looked up from germline, CDR1 is WSHSY and CDR2 is SAAADI. The CDR3 bases are TGCGCCAGCAGTGACAGGGGAAGCTGGGGGGATGGCTACACCTTC. It translates to CASSDRGSWGDGYTF.

The table lists this clonotype with many counts. The chain couples TRBV14 to TRBJ2-3; D remains unclear. CDR1 and CDR2 from the germline V gene are SGHDN and FVKESK. V dropped 4 bases and J dropped 5 bases, with 16 bases sitting between them. The CDR3 has 15 residues. The CDR3 here is CASSRTFLHGDTQYF. In DNA, the CDR3 is TGTGCCAGCAGCCGGACCTTCCTTCACGGAGATACGCAGTATTTT.

This clonotype showed up just a few times. V gene TRBV21-1 combines with J gene TRBJ2-7; the table assigns TRBD1, which was not confirmed against the DNA. TRBV21-1 is a recognized pseudogene. This CDR3 spans 14 amino acids. As DNA, the CDR3 is TGTGCCAGCACCCGGCCCCGAGGCGCCTACGAGCAGTACTTC. It yields the protein CASTRPRGAYEQYF.

This chain links TRBV20-1 with TRBJ2-7; D is perhaps TRBD2 (5 bases). CDR1 is DFQATT and CDR2 is SNEGSKA in the germline V gene (reference sequence). V dropped 5 bases and J dropped 2 bases, with 13 bases sitting between them. The CDR3 runs to 13 residues. The CDR3 is CSARGAGPYEQYF. The CDR3, as DNA: TGCAGTGCTCGGGGTGCGGGCCCCTACGAGCAGTACTTC.

The V call is TRBV11-3, the J call TRBJ2-1; either TRBD1 or TRBD2 may supply D (6 bases each). Germline CDR1 and CDR2: SGHNT and YENEEA. The CDR3 loop spans 13 amino acids. Trimming removed 5 bases from V and 10 bases from J, with 15 bases in between. CDR3 protein: CASSRRRGEEQFF. CDR3 in DNA: TGTGCCAGCAGCCGGAGAAGGGGGGAAGAGCAGTTCTTC.

The table lists this clonotype with many counts. The gene calls are TRBV24-1 and TRBJ2-3, with D uncertain. The ends were cut back, 6 bases at V and 5 bases at J, with 8 bases in the middle. The length of the CDR3 is 12 residues. The V gene's germline CDR1 is KGHDR and CDR2 SFDVKD. The chain's CDR3 is CATSTLGDTQYF. CDR3 DNA: TGTGCCACCAGTACCCTCGGAGATACGCAGTATTTT.

A few counts support this clonotype. This rearrangement joins TRBV24-1 to TRBJ2-5; D is uncertain. Germline assignment: CDR1 KGHDR and CDR2 SFDVKD. The CDR3 length is 15 residues. V was trimmed by 4 bases and J by 7 bases, leaving 18 bases between them. CDR3 nucleotide sequence: TGTGCCACCAGTGACGCCTCTAAGGGCAGCCGGACCCAGTACTTC. Encoded protein: CATSDASKGSRTQYF.

This chain links TRBV28 with TRBJ2-7, with D possibly being TRBD1 (6 bases). The V end lost 5 bases, the J end lost 3 bases, and 11 bases lay between the germline ends. This CDR3 contains 13 residues. Per the germline V gene, CDR1 is MDHEN and CDR2 is SYDVKM. In DNA, the CDR3 is TGTGCCAGCAGTGGGACACCGATCTACGAGCAGTACTTC. It is translated as CASSGTPIYEQYF.

The CDR3 DNA reads as TGTGCCAGCAGCTTAGCCACCTTCCGTGAGACCCAGTACTTC. Translation gives CASSLATFRETQYF. V is TRBV7-6 and J is TRBJ2-5; no clear D. Trimming left V 0 bases short and J 5 bases short, with 10 bases between. CDR1 SGHVS and CDR2 FNYEAQ come from the germline V gene. The CDR3 covers 14 residues.

This clonotype was seen repeatedly, ten times or more. V is TRBV3-1 and J is TRBJ2-1; unclear D gene. CDR3 length: 17 amino acids. Between the trimmed V and J ends, which lost 1 base and 7 bases, there was a span of 20 bases. Germline values: CDR1 LGHDT, CDR2 YNNKEL (reference sequence). The DNA of the CDR3 is TGTGCCAGCAGCCAAGTTGGTGCCGTTCGGCTACTAAATGAGCAGTTCTTC. Amino acids: CASSQVGAVRLLNEQFF.

Only a few counts were recorded for this clonotype. The rearrangement joins TRBV25-1 to TRBJ1-1; 11 bases are shared with TRBD1. Germline CDR1 and CDR2: MGHDK and SYGVNS. J gave up 4 bases and V 3 bases, and 7 bases lay outside the gene matches. The length of the CDR3 is 16 residues. The CDR3 bases are TGTGCCAGCAGTGACCCTCGGACAGGGGGCTTCACTGAAGCTTTCTTT. It encodes CASSDPRTGGFTEAFF.

The sample holds a few counts of this clonotype. This sequence joins TRBV18 and TRBJ2-1, with D hard to call. The CDR3 length is 14 residues. CDR1 and CDR2 from the germline V gene are KGHSH and LQKENI. The V and J ends lost 0 bases and 7 bases respectively, with 10 bases between them. The CDR3 reads CASSPPGMRNEQFF. The CDR3 bases are TGTGCCAGCTCACCACCGGGAATGAGGAATGAGCAGTTCTTC.

Only a few counts were recorded for this clonotype. V is TRBV18 and J is TRBJ2-7; 7 nucleotides align to TRBD2. V gave up 2 bases and J gave up 3 bases; unmatched junction bases: 10. The germline gives CDR1 KGHSH, CDR2 LQKENI. The CDR3 is 16 amino acids. This CDR3 is CASSPARGLTNYEQYF. CDR3 nucleotides: TGTGCCAGCTCACCAGCTCGGGGACTAACTAACTACGAGCAGTACTTC.

This clonotype was recorded a few times. This chain uses TRBV9 with TRBJ2-2; 11 bases agree with TRBD2. With 3 bases clipped from V and 4 bases from J, the junction kept 2 bases outside the gene matches. Germline assignment: CDR1 SGDLS and CDR2 YYNGEE. The CDR3 sequence is 15 residues long. The CDR3 nucleotides are TGTGCCAGCAGCGGGACTAGCGGGTTCACCGGGGAGCTGTTTTTT. Residues: CASSGTSGFTGELFF.

This clonotype was detected a few times. J is TRBJ1-2 and V is TRBV3-1; D gene uncertain. This CDR3 has 14 residues. V shed 1 base and J shed 4 bases, with 10 bases lying between them. Germline CDR1 reads LGHDT; CDR2 reads YNNKEL (reference sequence). The CDR3 protein is CASSQGVDGYGYTF. DNA for the CDR3: TGTGCCAGCAGCCAAGGGGTAGACGGCTATGGCTACACCTTC.

The table lists this clonotype with a few counts. The rearrangement links TRBV20-1 to TRBJ2-1, with D possibly being TRBD2 (5 bases). This CDR3 has 15 residues. Deletions cut 6 bases from V and 3 bases from J, with 18 bases between. Germline lookup yields CDR1 DFQATT and CDR2 SNEGSKA (reference sequence). The CDR3 reads CSAPRSGVFYNEQFF. The CDR3 DNA sequence: TGCAGTGCCCCACGCAGCGGAGTCTTCTACAATGAGCAGTTCTTC.